A single sample is the source of the 4 T cell receptor beta chains below, sequenced in a study of human thymus T cells. TCRdb's copy holds only in-frame clones and misses some; the assay was immunoSEQ multiplex PCR. The profile shows about 50,000 clones, about 95% of them singletons. Sequencing was done on a sample of blood. The receptors shown here come from a girl under three years old with a congenital heart defect but otherwise immunologically healthy.

V gene TRBV19 combines with J gene TRBJ2-3; tentatively, D is TRBD2 (6 bases). V was shortened by 3 bases and J by 4 bases, with 14 bases between the two germline ends. CDR3 length equals 15 residues. The germline V gene has CDR1 LNHDA and CDR2 SQIVND (reference sequence). The CDR3: CASSISPGLPDTQYF. In DNA form, the CDR3 reads TGTGCCAGTAGTATCTCCCCAGGACTACCAGATACGCAGTATTTT. The full variable domain, its missing parts supplied by reference TRBV19 and TRBJ2-3, is DGGITQSPKYLFRKEGQNVTLSCEQNLNHDAMYWYRQDPGQGLRLIYYSQIVNDFQKGDIAEGYSVSREKKESFPLTVTSAQKNPTAFYLCASSISPGLPDTQYFGPGTRLTVL.

This clone has a single count. The V call is TRBV16, the J call TRBJ2-7, with D possibly matching TRBD2 (5 bases). This CDR3 has 15 amino acids. The ends were cut back, 0 bases at V and 2 bases at J, with 11 bases in the middle. Germline V gene data show CDR1 as KGHSY and CDR2 as FQNENV. The CDR3 reads CASSQSGGQAYEQYF. DNA of the CDR3: TGTGCCAGCAGCCAATCAGGCGGGCAGGCCTACGAGCAGTACTTC.

The chain is built from TRBV6-5 and TRBJ2-7; D is perhaps TRBD2 (5 bases). Per germline, CDR1 MNHEY and CDR2 SVGAGI. V was clipped by 4 bases and J by 3 bases, with 19 bases between them. The CDR3 loop spans 16 amino acids. CDR3 sequence: CASSSRASGWHYEQYF. For the CDR3, the DNA is TGTGCCAGCAGTTCCCGGGCCAGCGGCTGGCACTACGAGCAGTACTTC.

The chain links TRBV6-1 to TRBJ1-3; D gene unclear. V gave up 1 base and J gave up 0 bases, with 7 bases separating them. This CDR3 is 15 amino acids long. In germline, CDR1 is MNHNS, CDR2 SASEGT. CDR3 sequence reads: CASSEGVNSGNTIYF. The CDR3, as DNA: TGTGCCAGCAGTGAAGGTGTCAACTCTGGAAACACCATATATTTT.